This T cell receptor (beta chain) is drawn from a study of blood T cell repertoires in COVID-19 (dated by TCRdb to the early 2020s). The study in broad terms: The collaborator samples originated in the United States, Italy and Spain and spanned the acute and convalescent phases of COVID-19. The repertoires were released in a freely available public database intended as a resource for research on the immune response to SARS-CoV-2. A de-identified subject ID, COVID-19 status, age in years and sex were almost always included in the sample metadata. HLA class I and class II types, where available, came from metadata supplied by the sample provider rather than from assay-based typing. The samples were drawn from the first 160 participants of the ongoing ImmuneRACE study and from over a thousand subjects provided by 6 global collaborators. Subjects who had been exposed to COVID-19, were actively infected with it, or had recovered from it provided the deeply sampled blood TCRbeta repertoires that made up the dataset. The material from the prospective study consisted of cDNA or gDNA derived from T cells, B-cell-depleted T cells, or PBMCs.

Broader findings and caveats from the paper: The amount of clinical and demographic metadata varied by source and participant and was provided uncurated.

TCRbeta CDR3 regions were amplified from genomic DNA by means of the immunoSEQ Assay, a bias-controlled multiplex PCR. In the paper's pipeline: The number of nucleated cells in each sample was estimated from the amplification of reference gene primers within the assay. Sequence reads were collapsed and filtered to measure the absolute abundance of every unique TCRbeta CDR3 rearrangement. For each sample, productive Simpson clonality was calculated by taking the square root of Simpson's diversity index across productive rearrangements. In its TCRdb copy, this immuneACCESS table keeps in-frame sequences only and misses some clones. Where compared with another copy, unresolved V genes explain less than half of these, and the others have no known cause. The DNA was the basis for D and trimming; V, J and clone size are from that table. The sample yields about 250,000 clones; almost 90% were counted once. The top ten clones comprise roughly 1.4% of the sample.

Each collaborating institution followed its own protocols to collect whole blood in K2EDTA tubes. For TCRbeta analysis, collaborators shipped samples as frozen whole blood, isolated PBMCs, or DNA extracted from either of those sample types. V lost 6 bases and J lost 4 bases; the stretch between them is 18 bases long. From the cysteine up to the phenylalanine, the CDR3 has a length of 15 residues. The only DNA kept is the CDR3, 45 bases in frame from the first base. For CDR1 and CDR2, the germline V gene lists MDHEN and SYDVKM. Notes on this clone: The specificity of this receptor is unknown. Base qualities are not recorded, but no much larger clone differs from it by a single base.

The TCR originated in a man older than 75 with acute or convalescent COVID-19. Specimen: peripheral blood. The chain is made from TRBV28 and TRBJ1-1; perhaps TRBD1 is the D gene, with 6 bases matching. The CDR3 protein: CASRQLLGGGTEAFF. In nucleotide form, the sequence is TGTGCCAGCAGGCAACTCCTGGGAGGGGGCACTGAAGCTTTCTTT.